This T cell receptor (beta chain) was sequenced in a study of CD8 T cells in Susac syndrome. This CDR3 region has 14 residues. Germline-derived CDR1 and CDR2 are DFQATT and SNEGSKA (reference sequence). V lost 4 bases to trimming and J lost 4 bases; unmatched junction nucleotides: 10. Points from the study as a whole: The Susac syndrome CD4+ T cell repertoires displayed no clonal expansion.

Sequencing of TCR beta, carried out with a high-throughput approach, was applied to CD8+ and CD4+ T cells from the blood. Notes on this clonotype: The antigen is not known.

Reverse transcription used about 0.5 to 1 ug RNA and random hexamers. Amplification of TCR beta CDR3 by immunoSEQ multiplex PCR spanned 54 Vbeta and 13 Jbeta. MiXCR, applied by TCRdb to the immunoSEQ multiplex PCR reads, yields one record per CDR3 protein. The sample yields over 140,000 distinct CDR3 sequences, 95% seen once. The chain couples TRBV20-1 to TRBJ2-7, with 7 bases lining up with TRBD2. The sample taken for sequencing was CD4+ T cells from PBMCs. This clonotype was sampled from a human donor with Susac syndrome. The CDR3 loop is CSANPASGRYEQYF. CDR3 bases: TGCAGTGCTAACCCTGCTAGCGGACGATACGAGCAGTACTTC.